This T cell receptor beta chain derives from a study of post-analysis software for immune sequencing data. The wider study: Recorded disease courses covered relapsing-remitting, secondary progressive and progressive-relapsing multiple sclerosis. Some patients had no subtype annotation.

Incorporated into the TCR beta cDNA libraries were unique molecular identifiers, which served to reduce PCR and sequencing biases. Out of roughly 1 to 11 million T cells, roughly 0.5 million cDNA molecules were generated. TCRdb fed the PCR reads into MiXCR, producing one record per CDR3 protein. This table holds around 440,000 distinct CDR3 sequences, under 55% found once. The CDR3 consists of 15 residues. Germline V lookup: CDR1 SEHNR, CDR2 FQNEAQ (reference sequence). The V end lost 5 bases, the J end lost 4 bases, and 15 bases lay between the germline ends. A remark on this clonotype: Its matching antigen is unknown.

Study-wide results and caveats: A significant reduction in normalized Chao1 diversity was observed in multiple sclerosis patients versus controls. Elevated frequency relative to controls characterized several TRBV segments in patients, TRBV5-6, TRBV5-1 and TRBV20-1 among them.

Sequencing input: blood. This chain uses TRBV7-9 with TRBJ2-1; the D call may be TRBD1 or TRBD2 (5 bases each). This TCR derives from a girl between 5 and 17 years old with multiple sclerosis. CDR3: CASSPGTDRYNEQFF. CDR3 nucleotides: TGTGCCAGCAGCCCCGGGACCGACCGATACAATGAGCAGTTCTTC.